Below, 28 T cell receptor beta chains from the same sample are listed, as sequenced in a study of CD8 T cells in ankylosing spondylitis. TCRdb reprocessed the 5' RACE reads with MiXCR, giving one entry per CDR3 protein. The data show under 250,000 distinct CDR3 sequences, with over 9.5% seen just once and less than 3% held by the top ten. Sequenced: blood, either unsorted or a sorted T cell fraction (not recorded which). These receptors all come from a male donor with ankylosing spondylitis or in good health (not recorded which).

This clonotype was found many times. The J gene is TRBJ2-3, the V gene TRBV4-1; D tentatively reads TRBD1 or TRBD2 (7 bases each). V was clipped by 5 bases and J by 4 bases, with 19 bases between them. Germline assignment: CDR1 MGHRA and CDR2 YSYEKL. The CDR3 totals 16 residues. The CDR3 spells CASSDLGRGRSDTQYF. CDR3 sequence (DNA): TGCGCCAGCAGCGACCTGGGGAGGGGGCGGTCAGATACGCAGTATTTT.

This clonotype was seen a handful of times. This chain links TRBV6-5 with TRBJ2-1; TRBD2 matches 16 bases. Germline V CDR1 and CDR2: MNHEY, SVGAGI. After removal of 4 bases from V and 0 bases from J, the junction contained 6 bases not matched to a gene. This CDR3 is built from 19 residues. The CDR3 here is CASSFIGTSGGASYNEQFF. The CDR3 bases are TGTGCCAGCAGTTTCATCGGGACTAGCGGGGGGGCCTCCTACAATGAGCAGTTCTTC.

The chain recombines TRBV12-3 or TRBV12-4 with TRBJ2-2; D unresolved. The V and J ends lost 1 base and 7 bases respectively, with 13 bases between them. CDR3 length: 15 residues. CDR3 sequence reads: CASSLGVTTGGELFF. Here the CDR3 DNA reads TGTGCCAGCAGTTTAGGAGTCACAACGGGCGGGGAGCTGTTTTTT.

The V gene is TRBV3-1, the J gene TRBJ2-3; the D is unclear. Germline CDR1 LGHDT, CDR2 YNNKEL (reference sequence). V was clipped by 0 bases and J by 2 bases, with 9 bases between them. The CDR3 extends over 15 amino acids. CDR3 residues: CASSQDPRNTDTQYF. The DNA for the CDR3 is TGTGCCAGCAGCCAAGACCCGCGCAACACAGATACGCAGTATTTT.

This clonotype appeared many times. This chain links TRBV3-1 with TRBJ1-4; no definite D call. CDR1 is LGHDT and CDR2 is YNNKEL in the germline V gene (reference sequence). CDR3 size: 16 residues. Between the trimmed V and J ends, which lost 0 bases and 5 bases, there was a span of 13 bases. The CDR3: CASSQDAAGRNEKLFF. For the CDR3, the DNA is TGTGCCAGCAGCCAAGATGCGGCAGGCAGAAATGAAAAACTGTTTTTT.

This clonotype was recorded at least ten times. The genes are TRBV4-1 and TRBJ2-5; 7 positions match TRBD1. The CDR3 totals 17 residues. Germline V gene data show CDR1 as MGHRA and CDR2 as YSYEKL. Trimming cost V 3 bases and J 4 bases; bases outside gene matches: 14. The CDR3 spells CASSHDPRQGGGETQYF. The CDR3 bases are TGCGCCAGCAGCCATGATCCCCGACAGGGTGGTGGAGAGACCCAGTACTTC.

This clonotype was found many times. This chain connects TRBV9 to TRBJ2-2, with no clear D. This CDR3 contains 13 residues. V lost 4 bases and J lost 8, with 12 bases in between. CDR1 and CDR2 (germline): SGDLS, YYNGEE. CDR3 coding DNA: TGTGCCAGCAGCTCCACTCCAATAGGGGAGCTGTTTTTT. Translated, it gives CASSSTPIGELFF.

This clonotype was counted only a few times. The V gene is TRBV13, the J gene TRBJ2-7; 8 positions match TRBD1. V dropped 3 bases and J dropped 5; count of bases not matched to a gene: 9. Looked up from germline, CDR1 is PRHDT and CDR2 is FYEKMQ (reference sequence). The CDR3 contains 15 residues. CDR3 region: CASSFGEQGVHEQYF. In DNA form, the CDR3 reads TGTGCCAGCAGCTTTGGGGAACAGGGGGTCCACGAGCAGTACTTC.

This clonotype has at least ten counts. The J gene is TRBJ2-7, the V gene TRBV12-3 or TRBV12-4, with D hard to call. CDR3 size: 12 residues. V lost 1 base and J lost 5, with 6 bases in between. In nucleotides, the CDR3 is TGTGCCAGCAGTTTAGGGCCAGACGAGCAGTACTTC. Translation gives CASSLGPDEQYF.

CDR3 sequence: CASSVAGAYYNEQFF. As DNA, the CDR3 is TGCGCCAGCAGCGTAGCGGGGGCCTACTACAATGAGCAGTTCTTC. The rearrangement joins TRBV10-2 to TRBJ2-1; TRBD2 agrees at 9 bases. The germline V gene encodes CDR1 WSHSY and CDR2 SAAADI. With V trimmed by 6 bases and J by 3 bases, 6 bases remained unmatched. The CDR3 contains 15 residues.

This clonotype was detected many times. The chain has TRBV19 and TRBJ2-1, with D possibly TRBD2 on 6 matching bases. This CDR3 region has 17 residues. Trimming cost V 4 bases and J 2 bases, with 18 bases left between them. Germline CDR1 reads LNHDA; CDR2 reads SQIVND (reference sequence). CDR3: CASSTPRGSGAYNEQFF. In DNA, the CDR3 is TGTGCCAGTAGTACCCCTCGTGGTAGCGGAGCCTACAATGAGCAGTTCTTC.

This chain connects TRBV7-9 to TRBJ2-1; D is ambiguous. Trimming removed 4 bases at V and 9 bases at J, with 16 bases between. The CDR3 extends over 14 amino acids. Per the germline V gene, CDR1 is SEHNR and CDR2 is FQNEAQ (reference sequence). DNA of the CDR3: TGTGCCAGCAGCTCCGCCGGGTCCCCTGGTGAGCAGTTCTTC. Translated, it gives CASSSAGSPGEQFF.

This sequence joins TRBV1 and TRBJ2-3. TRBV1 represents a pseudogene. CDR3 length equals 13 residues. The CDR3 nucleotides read TGCACCAGCAGCCCCCGTCCCACAGATACGCAGTATTTT. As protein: CTSSPRPTDTQYF.

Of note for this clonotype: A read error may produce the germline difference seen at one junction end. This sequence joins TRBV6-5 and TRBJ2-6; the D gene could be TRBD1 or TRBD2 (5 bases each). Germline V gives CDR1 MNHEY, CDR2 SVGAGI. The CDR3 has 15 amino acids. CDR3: CASSYDGAGANVPTF. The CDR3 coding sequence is TGTGCCAGCAGTTACGATGGGGCCGGGGCCAACGTCCCGACTTTC.

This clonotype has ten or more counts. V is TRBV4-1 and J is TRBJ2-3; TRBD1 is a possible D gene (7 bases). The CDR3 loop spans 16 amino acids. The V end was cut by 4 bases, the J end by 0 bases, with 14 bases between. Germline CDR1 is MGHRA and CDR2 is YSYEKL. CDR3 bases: TGCGCCAGCAGCCGGTTACAGGGGACTAGCACAGATACGCAGTATTTT. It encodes CASSRLQGTSTDTQYF.

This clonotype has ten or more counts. CDR3 nucleotide sequence: TGTGCCAGCAGTCTTGAGACCTACGAGCAGTACTTC. Its protein product is CASSLETYEQYF. V gene TRBV7-9 combines with J gene TRBJ2-7; D gene ambiguous. Germline loops: CDR1 SEHNR, CDR2 FQNEAQ (reference sequence). Between the trimmed V and J ends, which lost 6 bases and 2 bases, there was a span of 8 bases. The CDR3 spans 12 residues.

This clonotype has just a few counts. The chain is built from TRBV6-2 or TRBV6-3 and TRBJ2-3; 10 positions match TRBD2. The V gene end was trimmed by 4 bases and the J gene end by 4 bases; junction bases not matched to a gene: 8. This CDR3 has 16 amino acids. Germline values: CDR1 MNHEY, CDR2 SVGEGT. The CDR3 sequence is CASSLRVGLAADTQYF. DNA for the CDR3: TGTGCCAGCAGTTTAAGAGTCGGACTAGCGGCAGATACGCAGTATTTT.

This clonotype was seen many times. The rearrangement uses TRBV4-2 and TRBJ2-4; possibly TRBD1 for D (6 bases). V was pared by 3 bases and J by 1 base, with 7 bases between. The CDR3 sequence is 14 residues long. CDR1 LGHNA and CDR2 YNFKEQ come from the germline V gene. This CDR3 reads CASSQGAAKNIQYF. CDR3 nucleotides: TGTGCCAGCAGCCAGGGGGCGGCCAAAAACATTCAGTACTTC.

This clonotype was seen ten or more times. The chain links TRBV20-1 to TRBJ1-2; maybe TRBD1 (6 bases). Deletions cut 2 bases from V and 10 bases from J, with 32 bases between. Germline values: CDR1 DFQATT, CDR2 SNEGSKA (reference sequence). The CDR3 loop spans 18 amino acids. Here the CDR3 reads CSARLDRPMDYPPMDYTF. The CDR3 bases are TGCAGTGCTAGATTGGACAGACCTATGGACTACCCCCCTATGGACTACACCTTC.

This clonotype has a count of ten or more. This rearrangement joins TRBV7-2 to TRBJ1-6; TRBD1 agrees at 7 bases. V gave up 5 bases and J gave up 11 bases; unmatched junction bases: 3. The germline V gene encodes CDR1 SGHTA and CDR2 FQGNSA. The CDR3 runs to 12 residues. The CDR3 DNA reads TGTGCCAGCAGCCGGGACAGCGCACCCCTCCACTTT. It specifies CASSRDSAPLHF. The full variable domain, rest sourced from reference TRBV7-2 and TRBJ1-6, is GAGVSQSPSNKVTEKGKDVELRCDPISGHTALYWYRQSLGQGLEFLIYFQGNSAPDKSGLPSDRFSAERTGGSVSTLTIQRTQQEDSAVYLCASSRDSAPLHFGNGTRLTVT.

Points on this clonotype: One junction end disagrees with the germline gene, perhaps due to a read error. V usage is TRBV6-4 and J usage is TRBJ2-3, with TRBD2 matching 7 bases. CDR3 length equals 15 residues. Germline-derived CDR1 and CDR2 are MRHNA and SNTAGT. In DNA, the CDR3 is TGTGCCGGCAGTGGACTTGCGGGGGTACGAGATACGCAGTATTTT. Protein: CAGSGLAGVRDTQYF.

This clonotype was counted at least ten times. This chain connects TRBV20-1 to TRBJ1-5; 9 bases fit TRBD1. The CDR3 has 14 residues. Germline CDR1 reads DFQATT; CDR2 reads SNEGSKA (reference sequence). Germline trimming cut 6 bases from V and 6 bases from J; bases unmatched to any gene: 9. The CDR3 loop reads CSAISGTGFQPQHF. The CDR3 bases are TGCAGTGCCATCTCCGGGACAGGGTTTCAGCCCCAGCATTTT.

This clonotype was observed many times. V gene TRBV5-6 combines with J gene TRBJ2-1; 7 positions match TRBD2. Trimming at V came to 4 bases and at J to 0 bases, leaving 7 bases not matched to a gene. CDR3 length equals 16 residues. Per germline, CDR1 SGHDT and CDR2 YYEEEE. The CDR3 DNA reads TGTGCCAGCAGCCGCGAACGCGGGAGCTCCTACAATGAGCAGTTCTTC. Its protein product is CASSRERGSSYNEQFF.

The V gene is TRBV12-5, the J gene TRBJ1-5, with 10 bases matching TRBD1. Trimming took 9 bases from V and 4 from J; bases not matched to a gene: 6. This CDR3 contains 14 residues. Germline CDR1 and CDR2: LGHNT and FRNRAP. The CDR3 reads CASRQGAGNQPQHF. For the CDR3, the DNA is TGTGCTAGCAGACAGGGGGCAGGGAATCAGCCCCAGCATTTT.

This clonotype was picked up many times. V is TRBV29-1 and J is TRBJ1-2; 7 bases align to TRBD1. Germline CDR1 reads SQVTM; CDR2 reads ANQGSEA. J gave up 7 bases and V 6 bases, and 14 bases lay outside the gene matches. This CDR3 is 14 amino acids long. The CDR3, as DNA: TGCAGCGTCGCTTCCAAACAGGGGCCCCTTGGCTACACCTTC. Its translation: CSVASKQGPLGYTF.

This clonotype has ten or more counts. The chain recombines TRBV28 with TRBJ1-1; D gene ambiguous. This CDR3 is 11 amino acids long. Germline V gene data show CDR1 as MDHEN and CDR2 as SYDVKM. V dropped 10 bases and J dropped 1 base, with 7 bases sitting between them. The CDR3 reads CATRTNTEAFF. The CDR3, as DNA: TGTGCCACCCGCACGAACACTGAAGCTTTCTTT. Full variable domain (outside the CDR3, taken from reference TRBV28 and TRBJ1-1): DVKVTQSSRYLVKRTGEKVFLECVQDMDHENMFWYRQDPGLGLRLIYFSYDVKMKEKGDIPEGYSVSREKKERFSLILESASTNQTSMYLCATRTNTEAFFGQGTRLTVV.

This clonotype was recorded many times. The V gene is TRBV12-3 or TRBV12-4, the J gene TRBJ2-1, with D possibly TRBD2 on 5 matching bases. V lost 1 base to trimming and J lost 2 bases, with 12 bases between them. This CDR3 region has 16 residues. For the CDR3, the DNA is TGTGCCAGCAGTTTAGATGGGAGTGTCCCCTACAATGAGCAGTTCTTC. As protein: CASSLDGSVPYNEQFF.

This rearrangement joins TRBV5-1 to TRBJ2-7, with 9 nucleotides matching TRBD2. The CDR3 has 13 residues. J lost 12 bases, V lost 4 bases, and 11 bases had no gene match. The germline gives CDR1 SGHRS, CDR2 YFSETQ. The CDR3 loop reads CASSGASGVSLYF. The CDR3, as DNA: TGCGCCAGCAGCGGAGCTAGCGGGGTGAGTCTGTACTTC.